The source of this TCR beta chain is a study of T cells after yellow fever vaccination. For the study at large: For low cell numbers, libraries were made with SMART-Seq v4 Ultra Low Input. Study-level results: Overlap between CD4 and CD8 compartments was detected for a small share of clonotypes.

Note on this clonotype: Its target is not known.

TCRdb re-analysed the 5' RACE reads in MiXCR, keeping a single row per CDR3 protein. The sample shows a few hundred thousand distinct CDR3 sequences, about 19% of them seen only once. CDR1 MDHEN and CDR2 SYDVKM come from the germline V gene. This CDR3 region has 13 residues. The V end lost 6 bases, the J end lost 4 bases, and 12 bases lay between the germline ends. The source material was PBMCs, sampled 15 days after the yellow fever booster vaccination. This TCR was sampled from a man aged 25 to 45 who received the YFV17D yellow fever vaccine. The V gene is TRBV28, the J gene TRBJ1-1; D might be TRBD1 (6 bases). The DNA for the CDR3 is TGTGCCAGCAGCTCAGGACAGCTCACTGAAGCTTTCTTT. As protein: CASSSGQLTEAFF.